The 15 T cell receptor beta chains in this list originate from one sample, sequenced in a study of cytomegalovirus exposure and HLA in healthy donors. It was with 60 Vbeta and 13 Jbeta primers that the PCR ran. Some clones are missing from TCRdb's copy, which holds only in-frame ones; the method was immunoSEQ multiplex PCR. The repertoire has 100,000 to 140,000 clones, roughly 76% of them found once; the top ten carry 2% to 3%. The sequenced sample was PBMCs. These receptors were obtained from a man aged 18-30 years in good health and CMV-seronegative.

The chain joins TRBV19 to TRBJ2-5; D uncertain. The ends were cut back, 1 base at V and 1 base at J, with 10 bases in the middle. CDR1 is LNHDA and CDR2 is SQIVND in the germline V gene (reference sequence). The CDR3 consists of 15 residues. The CDR3 region is CASSIAASGQETQYF. The DNA for the CDR3 is TGTGCCAGTAGTATAGCCGCGTCCGGCCAAGAGACCCAGTACTTC.

The chain couples TRBV4-3 to TRBJ2-4, with D maybe TRBD1 (5 bases). The CDR3 loop spans 13 amino acids. Trimming removed 0 bases from V and 6 bases from J, with 6 bases in between. Per germline, CDR1 LGHNA and CDR2 YSLEER. CDR3 DNA: TGCGCCAGCAGCCAAGATCAGGGAAACATTCAGTACTTC. This gives the protein CASSQDQGNIQYF.

The J gene is TRBJ2-3, the V gene TRBV5-1; the D gene is possibly TRBD2 (6 bases). The CDR3 is 15 amino acids. Trimming removed 4 bases at V and 1 base at J, with 13 bases between. Germline V lookup: CDR1 SGHRS, CDR2 YFSETQ. This CDR3 is CASSRGGVGTDTQYF. The CDR3 DNA reads as TGCGCCAGCAGCAGAGGAGGGGTCGGCACAGATACGCAGTATTTT.

CDR3 bases: TGTGCCAGCGGGCGCGGGGGGGCAAAAGATACGCAGTATTTT. Protein: CASGRGGAKDTQYF. The chain has TRBV7-2 and TRBJ2-3; 9 nucleotides match TRBD2. The CDR3 is made up of 14 amino acids. Germline trimming cut 8 bases from V and 5 bases from J; bases unmatched to any gene: 8. From germline, CDR1 is SGHTA and CDR2 FQGNSA.

This clone was counted only a few times. This rearrangement joins TRBV10-3 to TRBJ1-5; D remains unclear. V was pared by 7 bases and J by 0 bases, with 7 bases between. Germline assignment: CDR1 ENHRY and CDR2 SYGVKD. The CDR3 sequence is 13 residues long. The CDR3 spells CAIKSYSNQPQHF. The CDR3 DNA follows: TGTGCCATCAAAAGCTATAGCAATCAGCCCCAGCATTTT.

The V call is TRBV5-8, the J call TRBJ2-5; 11 bases line up with TRBD2. J lost 4 bases, V lost 4 bases, and 3 bases had no gene match. There are 14 residues in the CDR3. Germline loops: CDR1 SGHTS, CDR2 YDEGEE. The CDR3 bases are TGTGCCAGCAGCCCTAGCGGGGGGCTAGAGACCCAGTACTTC. Its protein is CASSPSGGLETQYF.

The chain uses TRBV15 and TRBJ1-2, with a tentative D call TRBD1 (5 bases). The CDR3 contains 13 residues. Germline assignment: CDR1 LNHNV and CDR2 YYDKDF (reference sequence). V lost 4 bases, J lost 13 bases, and 19 bases lay in between. CDR3 DNA: TGTGCCACCAGCACAATGACAGCGCAGAGTCGCACCTTC. Residues: CATSTMTAQSRTF.

The chain uses TRBV6-1 and TRBJ1-1; perhaps TRBD1 as D (5 bases). Germline lookup yields CDR1 MNHNS and CDR2 SASEGT. This CDR3 region has 13 residues. V was shortened by 4 bases and J by 3 bases, with 9 bases between the two germline ends. In DNA, the CDR3 is TGTGCCAGCAGTGGGGGGAGGGACACTGAAGCTTTCTTT. Translation gives CASSGGRDTEAFF.

The genes are TRBV5-1 and TRBJ2-5; D is perhaps TRBD2 (5 bases). The CDR3 covers 11 residues. The germline V gene encodes CDR1 SGHRS and CDR2 YFSETQ. Trimming left V 6 bases short and J 5 bases short, with 8 bases between. This chain's CDR3 is CASTRGETQYF. CDR3 coding DNA: TGCGCCAGCACACGGGGTGAGACCCAGTACTTC.

This clone has only a few counts. The chain carries TRBV5-1 and TRBJ2-2, with D maybe TRBD2 (6 bases). V was trimmed by 3 bases and J by 13 bases, leaving 16 bases between them. Germline V gene sequence: CDR1 SGHRS, CDR2 YFSETQ. The CDR3 runs 13 residues. This chain's CDR3 is CASSSPAGTSLFF. The CDR3 region has the DNA TGCGCCAGCAGCTCCCCGGCGGGAACTTCGCTGTTTTTT.

The V gene is TRBV27, the J gene TRBJ1-1, with a tentative D call TRBD1 (6 bases). Trimming removed 0 bases at V and 1 base at J, with 9 bases between. Germline V gives CDR1 MNHEY, CDR2 SMNVEV (reference sequence). The CDR3 is made up of 15 amino acids. CDR3 region: CASSLSSGANTEAFF. In DNA form, the CDR3 reads TGTGCCAGCAGTTTATCATCAGGGGCGAACACTGAAGCTTTCTTT.

This chain links TRBV6-1 with TRBJ2-1; maybe TRBD1 (6 bases). V lost 2 bases and J lost 4, with 12 bases in between. This CDR3 is 15 amino acids long. From germline, CDR1 is MNHNS and CDR2 SASEGT. The CDR3 DNA sequence: TGTGCCAGCAGTGAAACCGGGACATCTTACAATGAGCAGTTCTTC. As protein: CASSETGTSYNEQFF.

The rearrangement links TRBV19 to TRBJ2-1; the match to TRBD2 covers 13 bases. V was pared by 5 bases and J by 8 bases, with 3 bases of the junction left unmatched. Germline CDR1 LNHDA, CDR2 SQIVND (reference sequence). This CDR3 contains 14 residues. The CDR3 is CASSDGLAGDEQFF. CDR3 coding DNA: TGTGCCAGTAGTGATGGACTAGCGGGGGATGAGCAGTTCTTC.

This sequence joins TRBV15 and TRBJ2-3; possible D gene TRBD1, 5 bases. The CDR3 loop spans 14 amino acids. Per germline, CDR1 LNHNV and CDR2 YYDKDF (reference sequence). Trimming removed 1 base from V and 3 bases from J, with 8 bases in between. The CDR3 DNA is TGTGCCACCAGCAGAGGCAGGGTTACAGATACGCAGTATTTT. Translated, it gives CATSRGRVTDTQYF.

This chain connects TRBV19 to TRBJ2-5; 11 bases match TRBD2. Germline V lookup: CDR1 LNHDA, CDR2 SQIVND (reference sequence). V trimming: 2 bases; J trimming: 2 bases; junction bases outside the gene matches: 4. The CDR3 is 16 amino acids. In nucleotides, the CDR3 is TGTGCCAGTAGTATACTAGCGGGGGGACCACAAGAGACCCAGTACTTC. It is translated as CASSILAGGPQETQYF.